This T cell receptor (beta chain) was identified in a study of cytomegalovirus exposure and HLA in healthy donors. Study-wide findings and caveats: TCR beta chains numbering some 160 were designated cytomegalovirus-associated.

As to this clone: Its antigen remains unknown.

V was shortened by 5 bases and J by 4 bases, with 6 bases between the two germline ends. Germline loops: CDR1 MNHEY, CDR2 SMNVEV (reference sequence). The CDR3 loop spans 12 amino acids. Data came from immunoSEQ multiplex PCR; TCRdb stores just in-frame clones and leaves some out. Here the sample spans 71,000 or so clones, around 95% being singletons. This receptor was identified in a man younger than 30 in good health and CMV-seropositive. Material: PBMCs. The V gene is TRBV27, the J gene TRBJ2-1; the D is unclear. The CDR3 region is CASSAFYNEQFF. CDR3 nucleotides: TGTGCCAGCAGTGCGTTTTACAATGAGCAGTTCTTC.